This entry lists 12 T cell receptor beta chains sequenced from one sample in a study of blood T cell repertoires in COVID-19. Repertoires were generated with immunoSEQ multiplex PCR, while TCRdb's copy carries only in-frame clones and drops some. The table includes about 87,000 clones, around 85% detected once. Material: peripheral blood. All receptors derive from a woman at least 80 years old with COVID-19, enrolled during active disease.

The chain uses TRBV7-2 and TRBJ2-7; D may be TRBD2 (6 bases). The germline CDR1 and CDR2 sequences are SGHTA and FQGNSA. The CDR3 consists of 16 residues. V was clipped by 2 bases and J by 1 base, with 15 bases between them. CDR3 DNA sequence: TGTGCCAGCAGCTTATTTGGCGGGGCCTTTTCCTACGAGCAGTACTTC. Residues: CASSLFGGAFSYEQYF. Based on the CDR3 plus reference TRBV7-2 and TRBJ2-7, the full variable domain is GAGVSQSPSNKVTEKGKDVELRCDPISGHTALYWYRQSLGQGLEFLIYFQGNSAPDKSGLPSDRFSAERTGGSVSTLTIQRTQQEDSAVYLCASSLFGGAFSYEQYFGPGTRLTVT.

The J gene is TRBJ2-5, the V gene TRBV9; TRBD1 matches 10 bases. Germline CDR1 is SGDLS and CDR2 is YYNGEE. This CDR3 has 15 amino acids. V was pared by 4 bases and J by 4 bases, with 7 bases of the junction left unmatched. DNA for the CDR3: TGTGCCAGCAGCTCAGCCGGGACAGGGGCAGAGACCCAGTACTTC. Its translation is CASSSAGTGAETQYF.

This clone appeared once. This chain links TRBV6-1 with TRBJ2-7, with 9 bases aligning to TRBD2. This CDR3 has 15 residues. The trim removed 3 bases at V and 9 bases at J, leaving 12 bases unmatched. Germline V gives CDR1 MNHNS, CDR2 SASEGT. As DNA, the CDR3 is TGTGCCAGCAGTGAGACGAGAATAGCGGGAGTGGGGCAGTACTTC. Translated, it gives CASSETRIAGVGQYF.

The chain joins TRBV7-8 to TRBJ2-5; D may be TRBD1 (6 bases). This CDR3 has 14 amino acids. Germline CDR1 is SGHVS and CDR2 is FQNEAQ. V was clipped by 3 bases and J by 0 bases, with 8 bases between them. The CDR3 loop reads CASSFQGNQETQYF. DNA for the CDR3: TGTGCCAGCAGCTTCCAGGGGAACCAAGAGACCCAGTACTTC.

The chain carries TRBV2 and TRBJ2-1; weak D call: TRBD2 (6 bases). Germline assignment: CDR1 SNHLY and CDR2 FYNNEI. The CDR3 consists of 15 residues. The germline V and J ends were trimmed by 7 bases and 4 bases, with 17 bases remaining between them. As DNA, the CDR3 is TGTGCCAGCATTGGGACTTCCGACGATTACAATGAGCAGTTCTTC. This gives the protein CASIGTSDDYNEQFF.

This chain joins TRBV19 and TRBJ2-3; perhaps TRBD2 as D (5 bases). CDR3 length equals 13 residues. V dropped 6 bases and J dropped 2 bases, with 9 bases sitting between them. CDR1 and CDR2 from the germline V gene are LNHDA and SQIVND (reference sequence). This CDR3 reads CASSRGYTDTQYF. The CDR3 region has the DNA TGTGCCAGTAGCCGGGGTTACACAGATACGCAGTATTTT.

V usage is TRBV10-3 and J usage is TRBJ2-1; possibly TRBD1 for D (5 bases). V gave up 0 bases and J gave up 0 bases, with 21 bases separating them. CDR1 ENHRY and CDR2 SYGVKD come from the germline V gene. The CDR3 has 20 residues. The CDR3 loop is CAISESRYTRQTGSYNEQFF. Written as DNA, the CDR3 is TGTGCCATCAGTGAGTCGAGGTATACCCGACAGACCGGCTCCTACAATGAGCAGTTCTTC.

The genes are TRBV18 and TRBJ2-6; D may be TRBD1 (6 bases). V shed 4 bases and J shed 1 base, with 14 bases lying between them. Looked up from germline, CDR1 is KGHSH and CDR2 is LQKENI. The length of the CDR3 is 17 residues. As DNA, the CDR3 is TGTGCCAGCTCACAACGGACAGTAGGTTCTGGGGCCAACGTCCTGACTTTC. This gives the protein CASSQRTVGSGANVLTF.

This clone was detected once. The gene calls are TRBV18 and TRBJ1-3, with a weak D call TRBD1 (6 bases). V was pared by 6 bases and J by 3 bases, with 15 bases between. Germline V gene lookup returns CDR1 KGHSH and CDR2 LQKENI. The CDR3 runs to 15 residues. The CDR3 sequence is CASSPPTGFGNTIYF. CDR3 sequence (DNA): TGTGCCAGCTCGCCCCCAACAGGGTTTGGAAACACCATATATTTT.

This sequence joins TRBV28 and TRBJ1-2; the D is unclear. V was clipped by 7 bases and J by 8 bases, with 17 bases between them. The germline V gene has CDR1 MDHEN and CDR2 SYDVKM. There are 13 residues in the CDR3. The CDR3 DNA is TGTGCCAGCACGAGCGGAACCCCGCGGGGCTACACCTTC. Translated: CASTSGTPRGYTF.

The J gene is TRBJ2-5, the V gene TRBV5-1, with 11 positions matching TRBD2. Germline CDR1 is SGHRS and CDR2 is YFSETQ. J gave up 4 bases and V 4 bases, and 9 bases lay outside the gene matches. The CDR3 contains 16 residues. CDR3 DNA: TGCGCCAGCAGCATTGGGGGTCTAGCGGGAGGAGAGACCCAGTACTTC. The encoded protein is CASSIGGLAGGETQYF.

The chain carries TRBV5-1 and TRBJ2-5, with 14 bases that match TRBD2. The germline CDR1 and CDR2 sequences are SGHRS and YFSETQ. The CDR3 is 17 amino acids. The junction had 10 bases not matched to a gene; V was cut back by 4 bases and J by 5 bases. In DNA, the CDR3 is TGCGCCAGCAGCCCGGGGACTAGCGGGAGCCGGGGGGAGACCCAGTACTTC. Amino acids: CASSPGTSGSRGETQYF.